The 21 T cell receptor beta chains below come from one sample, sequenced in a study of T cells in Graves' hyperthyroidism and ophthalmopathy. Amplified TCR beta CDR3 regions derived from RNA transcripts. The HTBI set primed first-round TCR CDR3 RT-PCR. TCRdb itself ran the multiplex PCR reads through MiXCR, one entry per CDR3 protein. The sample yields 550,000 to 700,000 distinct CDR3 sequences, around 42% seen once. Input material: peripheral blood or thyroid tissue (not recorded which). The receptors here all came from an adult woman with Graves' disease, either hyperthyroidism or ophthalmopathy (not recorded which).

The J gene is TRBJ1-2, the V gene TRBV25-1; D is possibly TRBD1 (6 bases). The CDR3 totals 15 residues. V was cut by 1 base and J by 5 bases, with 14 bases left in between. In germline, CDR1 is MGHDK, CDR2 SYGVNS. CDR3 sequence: CASSEWGGAGYGYTF. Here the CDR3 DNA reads TGTGCCAGCAGTGAATGGGGGGGCGCGGGATATGGCTACACCTTC.

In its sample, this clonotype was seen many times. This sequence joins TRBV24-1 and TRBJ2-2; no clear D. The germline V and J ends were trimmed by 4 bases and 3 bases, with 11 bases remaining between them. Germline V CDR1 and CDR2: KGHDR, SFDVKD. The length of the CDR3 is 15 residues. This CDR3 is CATSDLARDTGELFF. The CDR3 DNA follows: TGTGCCACCAGTGACCTCGCCCGGGACACCGGGGAGCTGTTTTTT.

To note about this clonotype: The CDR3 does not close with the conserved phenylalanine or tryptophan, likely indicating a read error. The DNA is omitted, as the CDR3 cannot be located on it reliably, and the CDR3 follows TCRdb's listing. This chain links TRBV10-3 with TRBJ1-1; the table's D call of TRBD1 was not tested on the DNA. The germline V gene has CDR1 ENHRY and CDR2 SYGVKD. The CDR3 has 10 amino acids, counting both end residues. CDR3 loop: CAISVQAEFY.

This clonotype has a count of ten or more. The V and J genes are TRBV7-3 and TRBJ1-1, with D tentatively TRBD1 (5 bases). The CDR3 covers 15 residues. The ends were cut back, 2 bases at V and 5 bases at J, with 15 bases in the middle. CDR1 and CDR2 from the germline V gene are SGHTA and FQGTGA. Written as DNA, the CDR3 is TGTGCCAGCAGCTTATTCGGGGGGGGACGGACTGAAGCTTTCTTT. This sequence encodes CASSLFGGGRTEAFF.

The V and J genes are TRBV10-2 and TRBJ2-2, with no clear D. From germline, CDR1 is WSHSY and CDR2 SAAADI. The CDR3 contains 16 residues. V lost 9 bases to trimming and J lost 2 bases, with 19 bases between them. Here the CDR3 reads CASQDFGSGNTGELFF. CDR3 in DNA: TGCGCCAGTCAAGATTTTGGGTCTGGAAACACCGGGGAGCTGTTTTTT.

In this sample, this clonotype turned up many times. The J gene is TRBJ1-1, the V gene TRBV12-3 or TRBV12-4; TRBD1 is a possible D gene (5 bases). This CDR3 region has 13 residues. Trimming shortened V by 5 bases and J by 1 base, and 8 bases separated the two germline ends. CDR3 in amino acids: CASSGQQNTEAFF. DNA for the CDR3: TGTGCCAGCAGTGGACAACAGAACACTGAAGCTTTCTTT.

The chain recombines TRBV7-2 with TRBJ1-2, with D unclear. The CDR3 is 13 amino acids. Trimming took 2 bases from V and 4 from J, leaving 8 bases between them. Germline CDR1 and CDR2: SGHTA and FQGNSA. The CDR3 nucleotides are TGTGCCAGCAGCTTACCAATGGGCTATGGCTACACCTTC. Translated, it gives CASSLPMGYGYTF.

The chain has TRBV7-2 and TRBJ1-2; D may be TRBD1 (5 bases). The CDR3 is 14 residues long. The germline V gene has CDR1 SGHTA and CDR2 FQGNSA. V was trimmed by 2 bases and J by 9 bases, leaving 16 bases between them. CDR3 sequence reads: CASSLQGAGRRYTF. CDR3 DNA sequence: TGTGCCAGCAGCTTACAGGGAGCAGGTCGTCGCTACACCTTC.

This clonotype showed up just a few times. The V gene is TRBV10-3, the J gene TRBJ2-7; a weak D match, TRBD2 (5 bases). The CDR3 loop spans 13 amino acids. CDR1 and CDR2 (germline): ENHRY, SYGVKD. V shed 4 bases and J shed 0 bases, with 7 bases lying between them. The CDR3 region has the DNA TGTGCCATCAGTGCCGGGGTCTCCTACGAGCAGTACTTC. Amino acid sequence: CAISAGVSYEQYF.

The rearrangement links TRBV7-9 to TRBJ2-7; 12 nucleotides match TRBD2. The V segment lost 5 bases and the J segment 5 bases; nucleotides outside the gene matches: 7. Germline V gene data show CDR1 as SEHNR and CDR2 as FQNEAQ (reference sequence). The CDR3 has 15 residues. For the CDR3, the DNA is TGTGCCAGCAGCCCGGCACTAGCGGGAGGACACGAGCAGTACTTC. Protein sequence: CASSPALAGGHEQYF.

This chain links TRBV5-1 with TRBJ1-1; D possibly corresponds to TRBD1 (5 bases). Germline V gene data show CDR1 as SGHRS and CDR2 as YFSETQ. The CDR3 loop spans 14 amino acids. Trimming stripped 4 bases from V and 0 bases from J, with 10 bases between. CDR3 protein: CASSLRDVNTEAFF. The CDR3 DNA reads TGCGCCAGCAGCCTTCGGGACGTGAACACTGAAGCTTTCTTT.

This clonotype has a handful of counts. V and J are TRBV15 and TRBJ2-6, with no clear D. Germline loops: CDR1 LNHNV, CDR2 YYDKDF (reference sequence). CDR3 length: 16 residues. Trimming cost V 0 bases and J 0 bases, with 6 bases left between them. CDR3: CATSRDPRSGANVLTF. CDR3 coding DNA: TGTGCCACCAGCAGAGATCCCCGCTCTGGGGCCAACGTCCTGACTTTC.

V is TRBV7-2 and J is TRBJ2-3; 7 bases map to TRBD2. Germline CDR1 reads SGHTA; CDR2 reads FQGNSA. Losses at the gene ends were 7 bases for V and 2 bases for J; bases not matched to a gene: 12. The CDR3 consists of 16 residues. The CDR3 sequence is CASTSWAGDSTDTQYF. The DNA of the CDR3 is TGTGCCAGCACTTCATGGGCGGGGGACTCCACAGATACGCAGTATTTT.

The CDR3 nucleotides read TGTGCCAGCAGTCGGGACACCGGAGGGGAAAAACTGTTTTTT. It translates to CASSRDTGGEKLFF. The chain joins TRBV12-3 or TRBV12-4 to TRBJ1-4; possible D gene TRBD1, 6 bases. The CDR3 is made up of 14 amino acids. V was clipped by 5 bases and J by 8 bases, with 15 bases between them.

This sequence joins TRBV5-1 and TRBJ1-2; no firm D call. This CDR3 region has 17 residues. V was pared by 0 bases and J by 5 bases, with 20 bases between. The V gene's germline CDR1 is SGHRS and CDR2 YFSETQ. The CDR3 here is CASSLAPGDSGSYGYTF. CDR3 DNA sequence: TGCGCCAGCAGCTTGGCTCCTGGTGATAGCGGGTCTTATGGCTACACCTTC.

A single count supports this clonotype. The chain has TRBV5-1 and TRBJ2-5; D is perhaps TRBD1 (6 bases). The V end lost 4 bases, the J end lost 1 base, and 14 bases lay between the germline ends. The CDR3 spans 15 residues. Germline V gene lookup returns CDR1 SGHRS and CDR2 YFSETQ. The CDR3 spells CASSPQGLIQETQYF. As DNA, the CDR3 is TGCGCCAGCAGCCCACAGGGTCTGATCCAAGAGACCCAGTACTTC.

Written as DNA, the CDR3 is TGTGCTACCATCGGACAGGCCTATGGCTACACCTTC. Its protein is CATIGQAYGYTF. The chain combines TRBV2 with TRBJ1-2, with 7 bases lining up with TRBD1. The CDR3 is 12 amino acids. Germline V CDR1 and CDR2: SNHLY, FYNNEI.

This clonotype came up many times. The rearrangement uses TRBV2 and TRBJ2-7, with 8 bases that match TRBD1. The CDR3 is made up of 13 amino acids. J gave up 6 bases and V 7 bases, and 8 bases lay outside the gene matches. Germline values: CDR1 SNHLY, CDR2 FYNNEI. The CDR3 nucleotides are TGTGCCAGCAAGCTAAGGACAGGGCTCGAGCAGTACTTC. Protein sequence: CASKLRTGLEQYF.

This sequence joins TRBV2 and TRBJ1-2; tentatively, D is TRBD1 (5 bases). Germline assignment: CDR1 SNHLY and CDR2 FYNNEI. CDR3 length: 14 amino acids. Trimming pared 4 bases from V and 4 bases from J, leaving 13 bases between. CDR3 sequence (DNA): TGTGCCAGCAGTGCAGAGACAGCGGCCTATGGCTACACCTTC. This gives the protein CASSAETAAYGYTF.

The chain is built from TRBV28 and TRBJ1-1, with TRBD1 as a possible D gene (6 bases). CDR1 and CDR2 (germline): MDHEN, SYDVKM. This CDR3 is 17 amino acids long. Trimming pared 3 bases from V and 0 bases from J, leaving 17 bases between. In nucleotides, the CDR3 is TGTGCCAGCAGTTTTGCCCCAGGACAGCCGATGAACACTGAAGCTTTCTTT. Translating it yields CASSFAPGQPMNTEAFF. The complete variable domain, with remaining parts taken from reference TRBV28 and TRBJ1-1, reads DVKVTQSSRYLVKRTGEKVFLECVQDMDHENMFWYRQDPGLGLRLIYFSYDVKMKEKGDIPEGYSVSREKKERFSLILESASTNQTSMYLCASSFAPGQPMNTEAFFGQGTRLTVV.

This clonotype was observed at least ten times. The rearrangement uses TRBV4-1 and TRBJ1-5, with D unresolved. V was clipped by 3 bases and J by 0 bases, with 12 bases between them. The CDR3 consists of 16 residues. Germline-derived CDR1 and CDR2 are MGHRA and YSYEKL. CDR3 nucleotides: TGCGCCAGCAGCCATTTCGACACGAATAGCAATCAGCCCCAGCATTTT. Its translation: CASSHFDTNSNQPQHF.